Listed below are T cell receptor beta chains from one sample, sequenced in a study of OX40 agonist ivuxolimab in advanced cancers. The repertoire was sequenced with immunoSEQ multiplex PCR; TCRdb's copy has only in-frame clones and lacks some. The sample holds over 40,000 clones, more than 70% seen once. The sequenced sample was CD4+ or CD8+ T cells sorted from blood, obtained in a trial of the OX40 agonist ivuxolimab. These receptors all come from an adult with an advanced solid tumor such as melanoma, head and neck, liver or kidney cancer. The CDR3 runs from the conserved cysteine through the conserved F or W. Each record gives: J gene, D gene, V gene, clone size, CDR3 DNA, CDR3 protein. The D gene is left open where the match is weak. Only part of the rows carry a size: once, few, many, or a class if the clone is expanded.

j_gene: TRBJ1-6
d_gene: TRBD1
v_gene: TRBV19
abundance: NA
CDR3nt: TGTGCCAGTGGCGACCGGGGACAGGGGGCTTCACCCCTCCACTTT
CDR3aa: CASGDRGQGASPLHF

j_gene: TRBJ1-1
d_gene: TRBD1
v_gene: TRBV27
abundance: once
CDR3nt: TGTGCCAGCAGTTTATACCCTAGGACAGGGGGGGGCACTGAAGCTTTCTTT
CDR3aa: CASSLYPRTGGGTEAFF

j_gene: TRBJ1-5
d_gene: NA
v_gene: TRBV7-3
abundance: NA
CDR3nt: TGTGCCAGCAGCTTCGAGGGCAATCAGCCCCAGCATTTT
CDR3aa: CASSFEGNQPQHF

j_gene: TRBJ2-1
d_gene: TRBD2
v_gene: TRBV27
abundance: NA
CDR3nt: TGTGCCAGCAGCCTTACTAGCGGGAGTGGGAATGAGCAGTTCTTC
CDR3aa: CASSLTSGSGNEQFF

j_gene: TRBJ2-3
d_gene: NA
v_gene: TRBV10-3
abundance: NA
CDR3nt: TGTGCCATCAGTGATACTAGCACAGATACGCAGTATTTT
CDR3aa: CAISDTSTDTQYF

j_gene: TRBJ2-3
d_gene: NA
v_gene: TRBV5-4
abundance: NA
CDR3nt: TGTGCCAGCAGCCCGGAAATGATGGATACGCAGTATTTT
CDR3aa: CASSPEMMDTQYF

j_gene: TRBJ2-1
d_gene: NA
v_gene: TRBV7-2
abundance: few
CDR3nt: TGTGCCAGCAGCCCTTCCGTCAGCTCCTACAATGAGCAGTTCTTC
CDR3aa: CASSPSVSSYNEQFF

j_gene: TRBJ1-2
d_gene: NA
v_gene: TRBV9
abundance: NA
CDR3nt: TGTGCCAGCAGCGTGATTGACAGCTGGGGCTACACCTTC
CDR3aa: CASSVIDSWGYTF

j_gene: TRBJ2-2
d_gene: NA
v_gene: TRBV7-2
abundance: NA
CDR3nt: TGTGCCAGCAGCAAACCTGGGAATACCGGGGAGCTGTTTTTT
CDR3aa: CASSKPGNTGELFF

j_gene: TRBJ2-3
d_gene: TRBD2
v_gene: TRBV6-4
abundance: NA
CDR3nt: TGTGCCAGCAGTGACTCGAATCCGCGGGAGGGTAGCACAGATACGCAGTATTTT
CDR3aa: CASSDSNPREGSTDTQYF

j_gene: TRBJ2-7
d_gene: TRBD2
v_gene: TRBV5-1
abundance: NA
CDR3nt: TGCGCCAGCAGCTTGGAATCTAGCGGGAGTTATTCCGAGCAGTACTTC
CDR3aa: CASSLESSGSYSEQYF

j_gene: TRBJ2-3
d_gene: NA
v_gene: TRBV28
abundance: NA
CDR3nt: TGTGCCAGCACCACTACACCTAGCACAGATACGCAGTATTTT
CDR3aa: CASTTTPSTDTQYF

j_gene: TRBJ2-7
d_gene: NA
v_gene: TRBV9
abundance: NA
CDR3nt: TGTGCCAGCAGCGTAGAACCAGGGAGGTACTACGAGCAGTACTTC
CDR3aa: CASSVEPGRYYEQYF

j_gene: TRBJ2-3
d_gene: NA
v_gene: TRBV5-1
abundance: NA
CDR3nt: TGCGCCAGCAGCCCGGCTCGGAGGGGGCTTGGAGATACGCAGTATTTT
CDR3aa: CASSPARRGLGDTQYF

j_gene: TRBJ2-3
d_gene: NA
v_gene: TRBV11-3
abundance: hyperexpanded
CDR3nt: TGTGCCAGCAGCATACCTAGCAGAACAGATACGCAGTATTTT
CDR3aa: CASSIPSRTDTQYF

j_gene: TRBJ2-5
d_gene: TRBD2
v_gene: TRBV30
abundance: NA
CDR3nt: TGTGCCTCTCGGACTAGCGGAAACATGTACCAAGAGACCCAGTACTTC
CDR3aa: CASRTSGNMYQETQYF

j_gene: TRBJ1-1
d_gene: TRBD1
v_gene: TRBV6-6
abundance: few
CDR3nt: TGTGCCAGCAGTTACGCGGGACAGTCGAACACTGAAGCTTTCTTT
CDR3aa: CASSYAGQSNTEAFF

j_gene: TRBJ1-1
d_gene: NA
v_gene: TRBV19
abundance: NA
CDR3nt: TGTGCCAGTAGTATCCTCCCCGGAGGGAGCACTGAAGCTTTCTTT
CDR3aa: CASSILPGGSTEAFF

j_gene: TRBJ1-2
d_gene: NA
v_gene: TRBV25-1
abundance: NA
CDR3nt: TGTGCCAGCAGTGAATTGGGGGCAGGAGGCTACACCTTC
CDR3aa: CASSELGAGGYTF

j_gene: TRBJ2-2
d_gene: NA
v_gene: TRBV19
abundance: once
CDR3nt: TGTGCCAGTAGTATGTATAACACCGGGGAGCTGTTTTTT
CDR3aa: CASSMYNTGELFF

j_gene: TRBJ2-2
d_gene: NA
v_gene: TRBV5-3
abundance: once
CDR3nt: TGTGCCAGAAGCTTTACCGGGGAGGCAGTGAGACCCCTCGTACCCTACACCGGGGAGCTGTTTTTT
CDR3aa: CARSFTGEAVRPLVPYTGELFF

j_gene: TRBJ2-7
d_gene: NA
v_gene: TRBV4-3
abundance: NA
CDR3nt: TGCGCCAGCAGCCGGGGGATTAGCTACGAGCAGTACTTC
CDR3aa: CASSRGISYEQYF

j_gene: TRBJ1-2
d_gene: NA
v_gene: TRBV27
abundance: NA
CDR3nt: TGTGCCAGCAGTTTTGACGAACAGGGTGTTTTTGGCTACACCTTC
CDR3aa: CASSFDEQGVFGYTF

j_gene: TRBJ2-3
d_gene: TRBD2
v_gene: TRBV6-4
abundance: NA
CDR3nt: TGTGCCAGCAGTGTTACTAGCGGGAGCACAGATACGCAGTATTTT
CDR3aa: CASSVTSGSTDTQYF

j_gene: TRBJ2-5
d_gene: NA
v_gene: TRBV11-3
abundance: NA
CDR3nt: TGTGCCAGCAAGGGACCGGGCCTAGAGGGGATGCGAGGAGAGACCCAGTACTTC
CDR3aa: CASKGPGLEGMRGETQYF

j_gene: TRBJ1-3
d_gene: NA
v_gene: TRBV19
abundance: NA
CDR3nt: TGTGCCAGTAGTATAGGGGACGGCTCTGGAAACACCATATATTTT
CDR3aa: CASSIGDGSGNTIYF

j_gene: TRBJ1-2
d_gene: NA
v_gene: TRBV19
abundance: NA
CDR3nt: TGTGCCAGTAGTACGGGACAATACTATGGCTACACCTTC
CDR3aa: CASSTGQYYGYTF

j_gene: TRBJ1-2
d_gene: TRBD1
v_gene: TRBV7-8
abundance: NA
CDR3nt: TGTGCCAGCAGCCTCACGCCGGGACAGGGTGACTATGGCTACACCTTC
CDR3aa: CASSLTPGQGDYGYTF

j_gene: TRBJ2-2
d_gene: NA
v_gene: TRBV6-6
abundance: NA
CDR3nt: TGTGCCAGCAGTTACCGACTAGGGAACGGCGGGGAGCTGTTTTTT
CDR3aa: CASSYRLGNGGELFF

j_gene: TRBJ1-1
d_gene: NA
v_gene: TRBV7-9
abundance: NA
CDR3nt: TGTGCCAGCAGCTTATCTTGGGGGAACACTGAAGCTTTCTTT
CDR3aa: CASSLSWGNTEAFF

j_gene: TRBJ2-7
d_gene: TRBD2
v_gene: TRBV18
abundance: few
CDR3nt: TGTGCCAGCTCACCAGAGTCTAGCGGGAGTGGATACGAGCAGTACTTC
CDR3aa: CASSPESSGSGYEQYF

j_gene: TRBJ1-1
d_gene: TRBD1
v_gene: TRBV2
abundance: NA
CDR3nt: TGTGCCAGGGAAGGGGGACAGGGGGTAAAAAACACTGAAGCTTTCTTT
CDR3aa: CAREGGQGVKNTEAFF

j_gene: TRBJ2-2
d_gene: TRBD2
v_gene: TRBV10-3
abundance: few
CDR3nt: TGTGCCATCACTAGCGGGAAATCCGGGGAGCTGTTTTTT
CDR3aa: CAITSGKSGELFF

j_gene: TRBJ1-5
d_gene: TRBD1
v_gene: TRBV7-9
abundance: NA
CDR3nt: TGTGCCAGCAGCGCAGGATACCGCAGGGGGCTAAGACAGCCCCAGCATTTT
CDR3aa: CASSAGYRRGLRQPQHF

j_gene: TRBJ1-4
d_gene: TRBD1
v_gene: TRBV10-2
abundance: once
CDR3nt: TGCGCCAGCAGTGAAGGGGGCACTAATGAAAAACTGTTTTTT
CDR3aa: CASSEGGTNEKLFF

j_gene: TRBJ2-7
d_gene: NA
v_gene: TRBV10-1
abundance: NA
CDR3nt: TGCGCCAGCAACGAGGGAACGCTCTACGAGCAGTACTTC
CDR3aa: CASNEGTLYEQYF

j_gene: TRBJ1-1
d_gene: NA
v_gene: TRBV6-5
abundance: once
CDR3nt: TGTGCCAGCAGTTACGGTGGGAGTAAAGCTTTCTTT
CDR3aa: CASSYGGSKAFF

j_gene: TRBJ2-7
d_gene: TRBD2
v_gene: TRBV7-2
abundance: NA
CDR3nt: TGTGCCAGCAGCACCCCCAGCGGGAGGCCCTCCTACGAGCAGTACTTC
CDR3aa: CASSTPSGRPSYEQYF

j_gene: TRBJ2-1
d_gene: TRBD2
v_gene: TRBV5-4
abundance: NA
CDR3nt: TGTGCCAGCAGCTACTCGGGACTAGCGGGTTACAATGAGCAGTTCTTC
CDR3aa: CASSYSGLAGYNEQFF

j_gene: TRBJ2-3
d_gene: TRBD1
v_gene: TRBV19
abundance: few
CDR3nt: TGTGCCAGTAGCACCGGGACAGCGAGCACAGATACGCAGTATTTT
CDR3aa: CASSTGTASTDTQYF

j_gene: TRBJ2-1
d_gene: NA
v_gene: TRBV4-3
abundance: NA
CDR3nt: TGCGCCAGCAGCCTTTCGGGACTCTCCTACAATGAGCAGTTCTTC
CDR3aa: CASSLSGLSYNEQFF

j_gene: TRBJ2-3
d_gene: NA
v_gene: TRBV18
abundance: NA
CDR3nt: TGTGCCAGCTCACCCCGGACGGCGGTCACAGATACGCAGTATTTT
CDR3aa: CASSPRTAVTDTQYF

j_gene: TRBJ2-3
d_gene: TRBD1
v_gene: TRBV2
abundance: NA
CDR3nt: TGTGCCAGCAGTGGTTTTATGACAGGGGGTCCCACAGATACGCAGTATTTT
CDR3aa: CASSGFMTGGPTDTQYF

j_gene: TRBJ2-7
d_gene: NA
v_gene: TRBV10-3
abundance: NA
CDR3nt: TGTGCCATCAGTGAGTTCCGACTAGTTGGGTCCTACGAGCAGTACTTC
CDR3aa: CAISEFRLVGSYEQYF

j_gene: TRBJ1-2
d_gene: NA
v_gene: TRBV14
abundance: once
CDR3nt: TGTGCCAGCAGCCAAGGAAGACTTGATGGCTACACCTTC
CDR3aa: CASSQGRLDGYTF

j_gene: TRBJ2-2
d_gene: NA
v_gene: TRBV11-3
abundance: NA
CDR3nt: TGTGCCAGCAGGGCCCAGGGAGCCTCGACCGGGGAGCTGTTTTTT
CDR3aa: CASRAQGASTGELFF

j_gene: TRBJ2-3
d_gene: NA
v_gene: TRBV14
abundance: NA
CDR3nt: TGTGCCAGCAGCCAAATTCCAGGGGCGTCCGCAGATACGCAGTATTTT
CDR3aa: CASSQIPGASADTQYF

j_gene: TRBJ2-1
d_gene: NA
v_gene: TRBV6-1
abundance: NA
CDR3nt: TGTGCCAGCAGTTCCGGGCCTGTATCCTACAATGAGCAGTTCTTC
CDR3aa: CASSSGPVSYNEQFF

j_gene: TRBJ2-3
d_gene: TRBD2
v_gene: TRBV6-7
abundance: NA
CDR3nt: TGTGCCAGCAGTTACTCGATATGGCGGGAGTCGTCACCTAGCACAGATACGCAGTATTTT
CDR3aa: CASSYSIWRESSPSTDTQYF

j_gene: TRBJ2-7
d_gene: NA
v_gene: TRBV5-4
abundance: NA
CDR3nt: TGTGCCAGCAGCGAGGAAAAGTGGAAAAACTCCTACGAGCAGTACTTC
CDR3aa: CASSEEKWKNSYEQYF

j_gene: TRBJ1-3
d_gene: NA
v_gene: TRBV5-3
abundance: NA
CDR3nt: TGTGCCAGAAGGAATAAAGGGACGGACCGGGTGAACACCATATATTTT
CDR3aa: CARRNKGTDRVNTIYF

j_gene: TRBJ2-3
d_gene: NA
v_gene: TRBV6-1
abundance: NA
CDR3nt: TGTGCCAGCAGTAATTCGGAACGTCAGTATTTT
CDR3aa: CASSNSERQYF